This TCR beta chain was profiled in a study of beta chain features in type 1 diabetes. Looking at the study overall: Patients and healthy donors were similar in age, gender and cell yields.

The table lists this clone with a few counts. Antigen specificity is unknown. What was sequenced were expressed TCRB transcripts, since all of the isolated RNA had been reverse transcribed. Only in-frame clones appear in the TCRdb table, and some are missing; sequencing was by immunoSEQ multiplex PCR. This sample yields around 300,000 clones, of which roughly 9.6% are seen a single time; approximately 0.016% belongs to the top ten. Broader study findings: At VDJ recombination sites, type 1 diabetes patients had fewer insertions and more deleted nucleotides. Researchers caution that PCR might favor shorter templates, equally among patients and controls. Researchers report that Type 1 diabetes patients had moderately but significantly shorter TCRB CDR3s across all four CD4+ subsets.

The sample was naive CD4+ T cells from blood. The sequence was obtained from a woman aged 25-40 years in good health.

The CDR3 sequence is CASSGGQGLTQYF. Written as DNA, the CDR3 is TGTGCCAGCAGTGGTGGACAGGGCTTGACCCAGTACTTC. The V call is TRBV28, the J call TRBJ2-5; 8 nucleotides align to TRBD1. CDR3 length: 13 amino acids. V dropped 5 bases and J dropped 7; count of bases not matched to a gene: 6. The germline CDR1 and CDR2 sequences are MDHEN and SYDVKM.